A single sample is the source of the 14 T cell receptor beta chains below, sequenced in a study of T cells after yellow fever vaccination (dated by TCRdb to the late 2010s). The library was prepared using 5' RACE. These reads were obtained on an Illumina HiSeq 2500. The public reads were reanalyzed by TCRdb: fastp trimming at Q25, MiXCR alignment, in-frame beta chains only. One record per CDR3 amino acid sequence lists the most common genes and DNA. Recorded for this sample are 300,000 to 400,000 distinct CDR3 sequences; about 8.7% of them occurred a single time. Approximately 19% of the sample lies in the top ten. What the treatment or condition label conveys for this sample: live attenuated yellow fever vaccine strain. Sample: PBMCs, taken on the day of the first yellow fever vaccination. All receptors come from a man aged 18-30 years who received the YFV17D yellow fever vaccine.

This clonotype was seen a handful of times. The J gene is TRBJ2-7, the V gene TRBV19, with 7 positions matching TRBD1. Germline trimming cut 6 bases from V and 2 bases from J; bases unmatched to any gene: 10. Germline CDR1 reads LNHDA; CDR2 reads SQIVND (reference sequence). The CDR3 has 15 amino acids. This CDR3 is CASRDRDRITYEQYF. The CDR3 DNA sequence: TGTGCCAGTAGGGACCGGGACAGAATCACCTACGAGCAGTACTTC.

This clonotype was seen only a few times. The J gene is TRBJ2-1, the V gene TRBV7-9, with 8 bases matching TRBD1. The CDR3 extends over 15 amino acids. Unmatched junction bases numbered 9, after V lost 3 bases and J lost 8 bases. Germline V gene sequence: CDR1 SEHNR, CDR2 FQNEAQ (reference sequence). This CDR3 reads CASSFLDRGLDEQFF. For the CDR3, the DNA is TGTGCCAGCAGCTTTTTAGACAGGGGTCTAGATGAGCAGTTCTTC.

This clonotype was seen at least ten times. The V and J genes are TRBV3-1 and TRBJ2-1; possible D gene TRBD1, 7 bases. CDR3 length: 15 amino acids. The V and J ends lost 3 bases and 4 bases respectively, with 13 bases between them. The germline V gene has CDR1 LGHDT and CDR2 YNNKEL (reference sequence). The CDR3 region is CASSQGTAGYNEQFF. CDR3 sequence (DNA): TGTGCCAGCAGCCAGGGGACAGCGGGTTACAATGAGCAGTTCTTC.

The chain has TRBV4-3 and TRBJ2-4, with 9 positions matching TRBD2. Germline loops: CDR1 LGHNA, CDR2 YSLEER. The CDR3 contains 17 residues. The ends lost 3 bases at V and 9 bases at J; junction bases unmatched: 15. The CDR3 region has the DNA TGCGCCAGCAGCCATCAACTTAGCGGGGGCCCCGTCGGCATTCAGTACTTC. Translating it yields CASSHQLSGGPVGIQYF.

This clonotype was seen more than once but under ten times. In DNA form, the CDR3 reads TGTGCCAGCAGTCGACAGGGTAACGAGCAGTACTTC. Its translation is CASSRQGNEQYF. The chain recombines TRBV6-6 with TRBJ2-7, with 7 bases aligning to TRBD1. The CDR3 is made up of 12 amino acids. Germline CDR1 and CDR2: MNHNY and SVGAGI (reference sequence). The J segment lost 5 bases and the V segment lost 5 bases, leaving 3 bases of the junction unmatched.

This clonotype was found a few times. The chain carries TRBV7-6 and TRBJ2-7; unclear D gene. V lost 1 base to trimming and J lost 1 base, with 8 bases between them. The germline V gene has CDR1 SGHVS and CDR2 FNYEAQ. This CDR3 is built from 14 residues. CDR3 region: CASSLGHPSYEQYF. The CDR3 DNA is TGTGCCAGCAGCTTAGGGCACCCTTCCTACGAGCAGTACTTC.

In its sample, this clonotype was seen a few times. This chain uses TRBV12-3 or TRBV12-4 with TRBJ2-5; 7 nucleotides line up with TRBD1. This CDR3 spans 13 amino acids. V was clipped by 6 bases and J by 5 bases; unmatched bases: 6. The CDR3, as DNA: TGTGCCAGCAGACCACAGGGGTTGGAGACCCAGTACTTC. Protein sequence: CASRPQGLETQYF.

This clonotype was counted only a few times. The junction shows a germline mismatch at one end, possibly a read error. The V call is TRBV7-3, the J call TRBJ2-5; 8 bases are a match to TRBD2. The CDR3 consists of 14 residues. Germline values: CDR1 SGHTA, CDR2 FQGTGA. CDR3 coding DNA: TGTGCCAGCACCTTACTAGCGGAAAAAGAGACCCAGTACTTC. This sequence encodes CASTLLAEKETQYF.

The chain is built from TRBV3-1 and TRBJ1-2; TRBD1 agrees at 7 bases. There are 14 residues in the CDR3. The J segment lost 8 bases and the V segment lost 0 bases, leaving 6 bases of the junction unmatched. CDR1 and CDR2 (germline): LGHDT, YNNKEL (reference sequence). The CDR3 DNA sequence: TGTGCCAGCAGCCAAGATCGACAGGGCTGGGGCTACACCTTC. Protein sequence: CASSQDRQGWGYTF.

The J gene is TRBJ2-7, the V gene TRBV7-6; the match to TRBD1 covers 8 bases. The CDR3 is 15 residues long. Germline CDR1 reads SGHVS; CDR2 reads FNYEAQ. J lost 7 bases, V lost 4 bases, and 12 bases had no gene match. CDR3 in amino acids: CASSSAQGALGEQYF. The CDR3 nucleotides are TGTGCCAGCAGCTCGGCCCAGGGGGCATTGGGGGAGCAGTACTTC.

This clonotype has ten or more counts. This chain links TRBV5-6 with TRBJ2-7; D may be TRBD1 (6 bases). The CDR3 is made up of 16 amino acids. The germline V and J ends were trimmed by 3 bases and 4 bases, with 20 bases remaining between them. Germline V gene lookup returns CDR1 SGHDT and CDR2 YYEEEE. CDR3 bases: TGTGCCAGCAGCTCACCCGGGACACTCTTCCCTTACGAGCAGTACGTC. Protein product: CASSSPGTLFPYEQYV.

The chain joins TRBV25-1 to TRBJ2-1; 8 bases match TRBD2. CDR1 and CDR2 from the germline V gene are MGHDK and SYGVNS. The CDR3 has 14 residues. The junction had 3 bases not matched to a gene; V was cut back by 4 bases and J by 4 bases. In DNA, the CDR3 is TGTGCCAGCAGTGTAGCGGGGTTGTACAATGAGCAGTTCTTC. Its protein is CASSVAGLYNEQFF.

At least ten counts were recorded for this clonotype. The V and J genes are TRBV12-3 or TRBV12-4 and TRBJ1-2; D not certain. V gave up 6 bases and J gave up 7 bases, with 9 bases separating them. The CDR3 runs to 11 residues. The CDR3 region is CASSPGSGYTF. CDR3 DNA sequence: TGTGCCAGCAGCCCCGGAAGTGGCTACACCTTC.

This sequence joins TRBV6-5 and TRBJ2-1; D is ambiguous. Germline lookup yields CDR1 MNHEY and CDR2 SVGAGI. Trimming took off 0 bases at V and 2 bases at J, with 11 bases between the two ends. The CDR3 loop spans 16 amino acids. Written as DNA, the CDR3 is TGTGCCAGCAGTTACTCGAGTCGGATCGCCTACAATGAGCAGTTCTTC. This sequence encodes CASSYSSRIAYNEQFF.